This TCR beta chain was retrieved from a study of identical twins. This clonotype was observed a few times. Its antigen is currently unknown. V shed 4 bases and J 0 bases; nucleotides not matched to a gene: 10. Germline V gene lookup returns CDR1 SGHRS and CDR2 YFSETQ. This CDR3 is built from 18 residues. TCRdb re-called the 5' RACE reads through MiXCR, storing one row per CDR3 protein. The data show about 920,000 distinct CDR3 sequences, 10% to 15% seen once. Study-level points and caveats: Alpha sequences that were out-of-frame and twin-shared showed an excess of low generation probability. Within beta out-of-frame sequences, the excess sharing observed between twins was weaker.

This sample also appeared in a second study, on yellow fever vaccine responses in identical twins.

This clonotype was obtained from a woman aged 18-35 years in good health. The chain employs TRBV5-1 and TRBJ2-1, with 10 bases matching TRBD2. Sequenced sample: PBMCs. CDR3 nucleotide sequence: TGCGCCAGCAGCGGTGGGCTAGCGGGAGACAGCTCCTACAATGAGCAGTTCTTC. Protein sequence: CASSGGLAGDSSYNEQFF.